Shown below are 13 T cell receptor beta chains from a single sample sequenced in a study of Ad26.COV2.S vaccination and SARS-CoV-2 variants. TCRdb's table, derived via immunoSEQ multiplex PCR, lists solely in-frame clones and lacks some. In the table there are roughly 320,000 clones, around 81% of which are singletons. The treatment is: about 20 received Ad26.COV2.S at low or high dose, single or two shots; 5 received placebo; per-sample allocation not given. Samples were taken on day 63 after the first vaccine or placebo injection. The sample consisted of peripheral blood, taken in a trial of Ad26.COV2.S vaccine versus placebo. These receptors all come from a person between 18 and 65 years old who received the Ad26.COV2.S COVID-19 vaccine or a placebo.

The CDR3 DNA is TGTGCCAGCAGCTTACTAGTCCCGGGACAGGTCGGGCAGTACTTC. It is translated as CASSLLVPGQVGQYF. This chain links TRBV2 with TRBJ2-7, with TRBD1 matching over 8 bases. J was trimmed by 9 bases and V by 6 bases; bases with no gene match: 16. Germline V gene sequence: CDR1 SNHLY, CDR2 FYNNEI. CDR3 length: 15 residues.

This chain connects TRBV21-1 to TRBJ2-4; the table's D gene call, TRBD2, was not cross checked with the DNA. TRBV21-1 is tagged as a pseudogene. There are 16 residues in the CDR3. CDR3 region: CASSPTGTSLKNIQYF. CDR3 nucleotides: TGTGCCAGCAGCCCTACCGGGACTAGCCTGAAAAACATTCAGTACTTC.

Turning to this clone: One junction end disagrees with the germline gene, perhaps due to a read error. This chain links TRBV4-1 with TRBJ1-4; the D gene is possibly TRBD1 (6 bases). Germline V gives CDR1 MGHRA, CDR2 YSYEKL. The CDR3 consists of 14 residues. The CDR3 region has the DNA TGCGCCCGCAGCCGGCAGGGGTCTAGTGAAAAACTGTTTTTT. This sequence encodes CARSRQGSSEKLFF.

The chain links TRBV3-1 (or the pseudogene TRBV3-2) to TRBJ1-1; D remains ambiguous. CDR1 LGHDT and CDR2 YNNKEL come from the germline V gene (reference sequence). Trimming stripped 0 bases from V and 0 bases from J, with 8 bases between. The CDR3 extends over 15 amino acids. Written as DNA, the CDR3 is TGTGCCAGCAGCCAAGATGTATACTTGAACACTGAAGCTTTCTTT. This translates into CASSQDVYLNTEAFF.

The chain recombines TRBV3-1 (or the pseudogene TRBV3-2) with TRBJ1-4, with D unresolved. V lost 1 base and J 1 base, leaving 10 bases between the germline ends. This CDR3 is 16 amino acids long. Per germline, CDR1 LGHDT and CDR2 YNNKEL (reference sequence). The CDR3 spells CASSQVGFRTNEKLFF. The CDR3 DNA sequence: TGTGCCAGCAGCCAAGTAGGGTTCAGAACTAATGAAAAACTGTTTTTT.

The gene calls are TRBV19 and TRBJ1-5; D perhaps matches TRBD1 (6 bases). Germline V gives CDR1 LNHDA, CDR2 SQIVND (reference sequence). CDR3 size: 14 residues. Trimming pared 8 bases from V and 3 bases from J, leaving 14 bases between. CDR3 residues: CASSDRQVNQPQHF. The CDR3 DNA reads TGTGCCAGTTCCGACCGACAGGTCAATCAGCCCCAGCATTTT.

V and J are TRBV5-1 and TRBJ2-1; D not certain. The V end was cut by 4 bases, the J end by 4 bases, with 9 bases between. The germline gives CDR1 SGHRS, CDR2 YFSETQ. This CDR3 contains 13 residues. CDR3 in amino acids: CASSPDTYNEQFF. Here the CDR3 DNA reads TGCGCCAGCAGCCCAGACACGTACAATGAGCAGTTCTTC.

The V call is TRBV9, the J call TRBJ1-2, with D unresolved. This CDR3 region has 15 residues. Germline V CDR1 and CDR2: SGDLS, YYNGEE. Trimming pared 0 bases from V and 4 bases from J, leaving 13 bases between. The chain's CDR3 is CASSVEGSTSYGYTF. The DNA for the CDR3 is TGTGCCAGCAGCGTAGAGGGCAGCACCTCCTATGGCTACACCTTC.

The V call is TRBV15, the J call TRBJ2-5; D not resolved. Trimming left V 0 bases short and J 5 bases short, with 4 bases between. Looked up from germline, CDR1 is LNHNV and CDR2 is YYDKDF (reference sequence). CDR3 length: 12 amino acids. The CDR3 DNA reads as TGTGCCACCAGCAGAGAGAGGGAGACCCAGTACTTC. It translates to CATSRERETQYF.

The chain carries TRBV7-2 and TRBJ2-7; weak D call: TRBD1 (5 bases). Trimming pared 5 bases from V and 7 bases from J, leaving 15 bases between. CDR3 length: 13 amino acids. Germline V gene sequence: CDR1 SGHTA, CDR2 FQGNSA. The CDR3 loop reads CASSRLRAGEQYF. The CDR3 region has the DNA TGTGCCAGCAGCAGACTCAGGGCTGGGGAGCAGTACTTC.

The J gene is TRBJ2-5, the V gene TRBV30; TRBD1 matches 9 bases. This CDR3 region has 15 residues. The V gene's germline CDR1 is GTSNPN and CDR2 SVGIG (reference sequence). With V trimmed by 3 bases and J by 4 bases, 9 bases remained unmatched. The CDR3, as DNA: TGTGCCTGGAGCGCAGGACAGGGGAGCGGAGAGACCCAGTACTTC. The encoded protein is CAWSAGQGSGETQYF.

The chain employs TRBV29-1 and TRBJ2-3; D unclear. This CDR3 contains 13 residues. Germline-derived CDR1 and CDR2 are SQVTM and ANQGSEA. With 1 base removed from V and 4 bases from J, the gap between germline ends came to 9 bases. In nucleotides, the CDR3 is TGCAGCGTTGAAGGACTCCTTGCAGATACGCAGTATTTT. Translated, it gives CSVEGLLADTQYF.

The chain has TRBV6-5 and TRBJ2-7, with D unresolved. V was pared by 5 bases and J by 1 base, with 15 bases between. The germline V gene has CDR1 MNHEY and CDR2 SVGAGI. The CDR3 contains 15 residues. CDR3 DNA: TGTGCCAGCAGTCGACGGCTCGGTCATTCCTACGAGCAGTACTTC. This sequence encodes CASSRRLGHSYEQYF.